This TCR beta chain was observed in a study of Ad26.COV2.S vaccination and SARS-CoV-2 variants. Study details: Recipients of Ad26.COV2.S got it intramuscularly, once or twice 56 days apart. The study's findings and limits: Total T cell responses may have been underestimated by the TCR breadth and depth analyses.

Treatment specified: 15 to 20 received Ad26.COV2.S at low or high dose, single or two shots; 5 received placebo; per-sample allocation not given. The samples date from day 63 after the first vaccine or placebo injection. Clones were sequenced by immunoSEQ multiplex PCR, and TCRdb holds only the in-frame ones, with some missing. The sample consists of hundreds of thousands of clones, roughly nine tenths of them appearing once. Concerning this clone itself: As yet, its antigen is unknown.

The length of the CDR3 is 13 residues. Trimming removed 3 bases from V and 12 bases from J, with 12 bases in between. The rearrangement links TRBV12-3 or TRBV12-4 to TRBJ1-6; D is possibly TRBD1 (6 bases). The source material was peripheral blood, sampled in a trial of Ad26.COV2.S vaccine versus placebo. This TCR was recovered from a person aged 18-65 years who received the Ad26.COV2.S COVID-19 vaccine or a placebo. The CDR3 DNA sequence: TGTGCCAGCAGTTTGCTCAGGGGAGTACCCCTCCACTTT. Amino acids: CASSLLRGVPLHF.